The 4 T cell receptor beta chains below come from one sample, sequenced in a study of shared clonotypes between healthy human individuals. Assay: immunoSEQ multiplex PCR; the TCRdb copy retains only in-frame clones and omits some. The data show about 2 million clones, 95% seen once. Sequencing was done on a sample of naive CD4+ T cells sorted from blood. Subset specified: CD45RA+ positively selected. The receptors shown here come from a young man in good health.

With respect to this clone: Other DNA variants within this sample encode the same CDR3. The genes are TRBV5-1 and TRBJ2-2; maybe TRBD1 (5 bases). Between the trimmed V and J ends, which lost 1 base and 4 bases, there was a span of 5 bases. Germline V gene sequence: CDR1 SGHRS, CDR2 YFSETQ. This CDR3 spans 13 amino acids. The CDR3: CASSLQGTGELFF. CDR3 DNA: TGCGCCAGCAGCTTGCAGGGCACCGGGGAGCTGTTTTTT.

The chain is built from TRBV28 and TRBJ1-2, with TRBD1 as a possible D gene (6 bases). Trimming removed 7 bases at V and 7 bases at J, with 13 bases between. The CDR3 is made up of 12 amino acids. Germline-derived CDR1 and CDR2 are MDHEN and SYDVKM. The CDR3 loop is CASTGGGGGYTF. CDR3 DNA: TGTGCCAGCACCGGGGGGGGCGGTGGCTACACCTTC.

The genes are TRBV11-2 and TRBJ1-2, with D perhaps TRBD1 (5 bases). With 5 bases removed from V and 0 bases from J, the gap between germline ends came to 10 bases. CDR1 and CDR2 (germline): SGHAT, FQNNGV. This CDR3 comprises 14 residues. CDR3 loop: CASSRQSANYGYTF. In nucleotides, the CDR3 is TGTGCCAGCAGCCGACAGTCCGCTAACTATGGCTACACCTTC.

The chain's CDR3 is CASSPPGTSYEQYF. CDR3 DNA sequence: TGTGCCAGTAGTCCCCCGGGGACTAGCTACGAGCAGTACTTC. The gene calls are TRBV19 and TRBJ2-7; TRBD2 matches at 8 bases. This CDR3 region has 14 residues. With 5 bases clipped from V and 3 bases from J, the junction kept 6 bases outside the gene matches. Germline V gene lookup returns CDR1 LNHDA and CDR2 SQIVND (reference sequence).